This is a list of T cell receptor beta chains from one sample in a study of regulatory T cells in long-lasting Graves disease. MiXCR was run by TCRdb on the multiplex PCR reads, yielding one entry per CDR3 protein. The top ten clones hold 22% of a sample with 200,000 to 250,000 distinct CDR3 sequences, about 17% of them seen once. Source: peripheral blood mononuclear cells (PBMCs), taken at new diagnosis, from a patient treated with antithyroid drugs. The source is a female donor with Graves disease. Both conserved end residues are trimmed from each CDR3.

V gene,J gene,CDR3 protein
TRBV11-2,TRBJ2-7,ASNGYRASSYEQY
TRBV20-1,TRBJ2-5,SARVKDRLWETQY
TRBV12-5,TRBJ1-1,ASGLLPENTEAF
TRBV7-9,TRBJ2-2,ATQSSGRWTGELF
TRBV29-1,TRBJ2-7,SVARGSSYEQY
TRBV11-2,TRBJ1-2,ASSQVDGRANYGYT
TRBV11-3,TRBJ2-7,ASSKPGQSYEQY
TRBV9,TRBJ2-7,ASSASLAGEYEQY
TRBV4-3,TRBJ2-5,ASSQDPTGQETQY
TRBV28,TRBJ2-1,ASSLNFGGTSGSSYNEQF
TRBV2,TRBJ2-4,ASSGRPRFGQNIQY